This paragraph covers one T cell receptor beta chain sequence. Its antigen is not identified. The sample comes from a study of neoadjuvant nivolumab and ipilimumab in lung cancer. Study-level points and caveats: TCR richness and clonality were higher in tumors than adjacent uninvolved lung.

Data came from immunoSEQ multiplex PCR; TCRdb stores just in-frame clones and leaves some out. The sample carries about 8,100 clones, around 79% recorded once. The input for sequencing was adjacent normal lung tissue, taken after neoadjuvant nivolumab, alone or with ipilimumab, at or shortly before surgery. The TCR comes from an adult with non-small cell lung cancer.

CDR3 amino acids: CASSFEGTSRGLDEQYF. The CDR3 DNA is TGTGCCAGCAGCTTTGAGGGGACAAGCAGGGGGCTTGACGAGCAGTACTTC. The gene calls are TRBV12-1 and TRBJ2-7; the table assigns TRBD1, which was not confirmed against the DNA. TRBV12-1 is a recognized pseudogene. The CDR3 totals 17 residues.